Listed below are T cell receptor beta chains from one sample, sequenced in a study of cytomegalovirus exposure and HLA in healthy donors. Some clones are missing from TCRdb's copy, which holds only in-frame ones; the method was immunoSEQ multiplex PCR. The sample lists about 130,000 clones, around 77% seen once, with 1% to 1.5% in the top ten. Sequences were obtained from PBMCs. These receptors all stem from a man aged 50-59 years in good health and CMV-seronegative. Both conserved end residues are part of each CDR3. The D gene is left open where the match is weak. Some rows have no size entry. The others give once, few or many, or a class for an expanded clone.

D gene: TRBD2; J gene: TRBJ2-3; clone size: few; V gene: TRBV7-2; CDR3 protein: CASSLAGLFTDTQYF; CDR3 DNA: TGTGCCAGCAGCTTAGCGGGACTATTCACAGATACGCAGTATTTT
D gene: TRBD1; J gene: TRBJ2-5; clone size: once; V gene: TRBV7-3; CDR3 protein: CASSSGTGQETQYF; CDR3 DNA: TGTGCCAGCAGCTCCGGGACAGGGCAAGAGACCCAGTACTTC
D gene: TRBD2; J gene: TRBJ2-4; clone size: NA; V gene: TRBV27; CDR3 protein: CASSPPFGGSFKNIQYF; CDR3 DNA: TGTGCCAGCAGTCCCCCTTTTGGCGGGAGCTTTAAAAACATTCAGTACTTC
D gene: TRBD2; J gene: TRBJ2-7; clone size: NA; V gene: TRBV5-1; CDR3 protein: CASSLLAAQGIYEQYF; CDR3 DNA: TGCGCCAGCAGCTTGCTAGCGGCCCAAGGGATCTACGAGCAGTACTTC
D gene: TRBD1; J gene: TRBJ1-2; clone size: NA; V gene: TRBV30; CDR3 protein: CAWSVPRGRKVGYTF; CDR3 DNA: TGTGCCTGGAGTGTACCCAGGGGGCGTAAGGTTGGCTACACCTTC
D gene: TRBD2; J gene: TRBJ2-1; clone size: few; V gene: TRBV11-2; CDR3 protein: CASSLGGGINEQFF; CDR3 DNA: TGTGCCAGCAGCTTAGGGGGAGGGATCAATGAGCAGTTCTTC
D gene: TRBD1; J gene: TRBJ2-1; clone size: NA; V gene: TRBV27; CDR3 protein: CASSLTGTGINEQFF; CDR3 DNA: TGTGCCAGCAGTTTAACCGGGACAGGGATCAATGAGCAGTTCTTC
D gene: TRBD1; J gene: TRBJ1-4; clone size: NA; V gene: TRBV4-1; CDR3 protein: CASSQIGTGRSNEKLFF; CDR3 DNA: TGCGCCAGCAGCCAAATCGGGACAGGTAGGTCCAATGAAAAACTGTTTTTT
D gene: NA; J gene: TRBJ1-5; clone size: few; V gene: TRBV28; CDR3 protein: CASSLGTLRQPQHF; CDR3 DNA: TGTGCCAGCAGTTTAGGGACTCTAAGGCAGCCCCAGCATTTT
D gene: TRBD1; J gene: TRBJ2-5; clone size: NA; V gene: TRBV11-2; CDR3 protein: CASSLTGTGSLETQYF; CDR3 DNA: TGTGCCAGCAGCCTTACCGGGACAGGGTCTTTGGAGACCCAGTACTTC
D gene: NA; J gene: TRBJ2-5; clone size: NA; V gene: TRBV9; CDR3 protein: CASSVDLVTQYF; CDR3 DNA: TGTGCCAGCAGCGTAGACCTAGTGACCCAGTACTTC
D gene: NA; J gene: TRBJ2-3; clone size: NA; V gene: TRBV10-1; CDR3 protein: CASSINRGGVDTQYF; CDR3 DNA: TGCGCCAGCAGTATAAACCGAGGCGGGGTGGATACGCAGTATTTT
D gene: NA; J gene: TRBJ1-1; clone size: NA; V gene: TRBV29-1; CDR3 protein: CSVHRQDQGSEAFF; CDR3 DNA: TGCAGCGTCCACAGACAGGACCAGGGCTCTGAAGCTTTCTTT
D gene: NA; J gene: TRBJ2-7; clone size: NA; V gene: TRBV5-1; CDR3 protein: CASSLERNLREQYF; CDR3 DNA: TGCGCCAGCAGCTTGGAGCGGAACCTTAGGGAGCAGTACTTC
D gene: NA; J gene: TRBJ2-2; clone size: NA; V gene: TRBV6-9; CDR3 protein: CASSYRTLMNTGELFF; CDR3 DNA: TGTGCCAGCAGTTATAGGACACTAATGAACACCGGGGAGCTGTTTTTT
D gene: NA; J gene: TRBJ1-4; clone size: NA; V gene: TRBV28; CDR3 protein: CASSEVFRDEKLFF; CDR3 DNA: TGTGCCAGCAGCGAGGTGTTCCGAGATGAAAAACTGTTTTTT
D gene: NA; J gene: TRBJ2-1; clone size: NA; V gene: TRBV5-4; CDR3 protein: CASSTGTQYNEQFF; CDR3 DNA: TGTGCCAGCTCGACCGGGACTCAATACAATGAGCAGTTCTTC
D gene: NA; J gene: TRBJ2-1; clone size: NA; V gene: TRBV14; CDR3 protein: CASSQMSTDPYNEQFF; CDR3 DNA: TGTGCCAGCAGCCAAATGAGCACAGACCCTTACAATGAGCAGTTCTTC
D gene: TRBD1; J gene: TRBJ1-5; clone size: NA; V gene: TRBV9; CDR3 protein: CASSVGDRGNQPQHF; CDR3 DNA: TGTGCCAGCAGCGTAGGAGACAGGGGAAATCAGCCCCAGCATTTT
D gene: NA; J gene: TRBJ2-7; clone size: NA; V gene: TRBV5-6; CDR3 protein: CASSLAKNSYEQYF; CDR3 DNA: TGTGCCAGCAGCTTGGCCAAGAACTCCTACGAGCAGTACTTC
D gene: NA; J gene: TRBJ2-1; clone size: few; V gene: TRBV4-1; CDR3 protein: CASSHLNNEQFF; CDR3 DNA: TGCGCCAGCAGCCACCTTAACAATGAGCAGTTCTTC
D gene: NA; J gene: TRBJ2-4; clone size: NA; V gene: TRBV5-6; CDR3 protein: CASSLAGAKNIQYF; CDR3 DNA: TGTGCCAGCAGCTTGGCAGGGGCCAAAAACATTCAGTACTTC
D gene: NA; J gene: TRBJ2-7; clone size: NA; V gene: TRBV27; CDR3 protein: CASSFEAGPYEQYF; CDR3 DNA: TGTGCCAGCAGTTTTGAGGCGGGACCCTACGAGCAGTACTTC
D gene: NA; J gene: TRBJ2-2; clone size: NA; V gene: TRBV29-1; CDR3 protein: CSVSPDRNTGELFF; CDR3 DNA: TGCAGCGTCAGCCCCGACAGAAACACCGGGGAGCTGTTTTTT
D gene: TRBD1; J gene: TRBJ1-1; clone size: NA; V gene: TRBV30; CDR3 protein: CAWRPVIAGGTEAFF; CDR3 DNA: TGTGCCTGGAGACCTGTGATCGCAGGGGGCACTGAAGCTTTCTTT
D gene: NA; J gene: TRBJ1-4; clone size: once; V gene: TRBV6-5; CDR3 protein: CASSYSGATNEKLFF; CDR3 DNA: TGTGCCAGCAGTTACTCCGGAGCAACTAATGAAAAACTGTTTTTT
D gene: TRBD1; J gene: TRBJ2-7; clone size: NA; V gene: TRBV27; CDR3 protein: CASSKTGGAYEQYF; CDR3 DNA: TGTGCCAGCAGCAAGACAGGGGGGGCCTACGAGCAGTACTTC
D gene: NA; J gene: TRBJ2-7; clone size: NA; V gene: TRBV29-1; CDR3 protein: CSVEDLYEQYF; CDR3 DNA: TGCAGCGTTGAAGATCTCTACGAGCAGTACTTC
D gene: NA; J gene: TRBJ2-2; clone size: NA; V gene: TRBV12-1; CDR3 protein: CASSFGGQGANTGELFF; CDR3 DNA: TGTGCCAGCAGCTTTGGGGGACAGGGGGCGAACACCGGGGAGCTGTTTTTT
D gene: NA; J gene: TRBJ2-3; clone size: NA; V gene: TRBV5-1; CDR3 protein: CASSPSSVRDTQYF; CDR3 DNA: TGCGCCAGCAGCCCCTCTAGCGTTCGAGATACGCAGTATTTT
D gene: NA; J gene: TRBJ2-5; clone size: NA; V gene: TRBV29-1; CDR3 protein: CSVVEYQETQYF; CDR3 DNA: TGCAGCGTTGTTGAGTACCAAGAGACCCAGTACTTC
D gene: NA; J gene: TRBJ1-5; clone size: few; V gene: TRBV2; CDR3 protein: CASTRSSNQPQHF; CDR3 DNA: TGTGCCAGCACGAGGAGTAGCAATCAGCCCCAGCATTTT
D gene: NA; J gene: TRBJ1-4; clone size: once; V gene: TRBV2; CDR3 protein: CASRSEGATNEKLFF; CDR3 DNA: TGTGCCAGCAGAAGCGAGGGAGCAACTAATGAAAAACTGTTTTTT
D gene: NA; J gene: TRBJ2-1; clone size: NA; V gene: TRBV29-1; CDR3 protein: CSVSLGQGEVF; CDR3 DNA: TGCAGCGTCTCGCTGGGCCAGGGCGAGGTCTTC
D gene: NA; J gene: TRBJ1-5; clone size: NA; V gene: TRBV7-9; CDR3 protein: CASSLSPRAGVSNQPQHF; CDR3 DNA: TGTGCCAGCAGCTTATCCCCCCGGGCAGGGGTTAGCAATCAGCCCCAGCATTTT
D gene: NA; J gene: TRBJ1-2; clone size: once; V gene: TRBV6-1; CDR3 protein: CASSAGTWIINYGYTF; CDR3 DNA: TGTGCCAGCAGTGCCGGGACATGGATTATTAACTATGGCTACACCTTC
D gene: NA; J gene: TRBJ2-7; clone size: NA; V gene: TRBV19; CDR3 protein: CASSIILESSYEQYF; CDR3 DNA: TGTGCCAGTAGTATAATATTAGAGTCCTCCTACGAGCAGTACTTC
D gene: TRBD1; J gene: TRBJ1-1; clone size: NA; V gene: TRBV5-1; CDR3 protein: CASGDRDSKSEAFF; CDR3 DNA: TGCGCCAGCGGGGACAGGGATTCTAAGTCTGAAGCTTTCTTT
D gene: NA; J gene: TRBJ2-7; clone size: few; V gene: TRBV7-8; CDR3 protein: CASSSRRIDYEQYF; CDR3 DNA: TGTGCCAGCAGTTCCCGCAGGATCGACTACGAGCAGTACTTC
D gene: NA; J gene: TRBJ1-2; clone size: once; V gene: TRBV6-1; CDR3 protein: CASSDTGRDGYTF; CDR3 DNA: TGTGCCAGCAGTGATACAGGGCGAGATGGCTACACCTTC
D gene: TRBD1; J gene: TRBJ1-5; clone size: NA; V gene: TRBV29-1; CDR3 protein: CSVAGTGGNQPQHF; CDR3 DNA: TGCAGCGTTGCCGGGACAGGGGGCAATCAGCCCCAGCATTTT
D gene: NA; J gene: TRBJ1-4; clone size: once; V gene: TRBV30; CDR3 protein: CAWSVRENEKLFF; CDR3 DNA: TGTGCCTGGAGTGTAAGGGAGAATGAAAAACTGTTTTTT
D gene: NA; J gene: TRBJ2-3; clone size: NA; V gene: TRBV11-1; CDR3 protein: CASSFGTLSTDTQYF; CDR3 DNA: TGTGCCAGCAGCTTTGGGACACTGAGCACAGATACGCAGTATTTT
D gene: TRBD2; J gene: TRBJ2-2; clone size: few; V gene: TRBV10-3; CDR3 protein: CAISSTSREGGGELFF; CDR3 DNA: TGTGCCATCAGTAGTACCTCGCGGGAGGGTGGCGGGGAGCTGTTTTTT
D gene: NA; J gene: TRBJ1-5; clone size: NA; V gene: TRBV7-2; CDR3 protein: CASSFDSSNQPQHF; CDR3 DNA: TGTGCCAGCAGCTTTGACAGTAGCAATCAGCCCCAGCATTTT
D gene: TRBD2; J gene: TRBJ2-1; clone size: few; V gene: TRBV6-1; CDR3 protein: CASSEIRLAGGSDEQFF; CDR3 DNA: TGTGCCAGCAGTGAAATCCGACTAGCGGGAGGTTCCGATGAGCAGTTCTTC
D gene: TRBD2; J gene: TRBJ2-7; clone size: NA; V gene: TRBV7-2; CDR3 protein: CASSPPSGLSYEQYF; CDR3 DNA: TGTGCCAGCAGCCCCCCTAGCGGGCTCTCCTACGAGCAGTACTTC
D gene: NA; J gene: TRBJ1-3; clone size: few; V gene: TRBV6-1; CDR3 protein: CASSPTAGNTIYF; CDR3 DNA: TGTGCCAGCAGCCCGACAGCCGGAAACACCATATATTTT
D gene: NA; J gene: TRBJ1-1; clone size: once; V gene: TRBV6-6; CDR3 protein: CASRNLQEGVNTEAFF; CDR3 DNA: TGTGCCAGCAGAAATCTTCAGGAAGGGGTGAACACTGAAGCTTTCTTT
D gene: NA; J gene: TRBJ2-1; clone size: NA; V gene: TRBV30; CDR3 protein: CAWSVGTAAGEQFF; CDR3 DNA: TGTGCCTGGAGTGTGGGAACAGCGGCGGGTGAGCAGTTCTTC
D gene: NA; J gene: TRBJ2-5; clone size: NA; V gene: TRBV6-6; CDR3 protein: CASRDRKETQYF; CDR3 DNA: TGTGCCAGCAGAGACAGAAAAGAGACCCAGTACTTC